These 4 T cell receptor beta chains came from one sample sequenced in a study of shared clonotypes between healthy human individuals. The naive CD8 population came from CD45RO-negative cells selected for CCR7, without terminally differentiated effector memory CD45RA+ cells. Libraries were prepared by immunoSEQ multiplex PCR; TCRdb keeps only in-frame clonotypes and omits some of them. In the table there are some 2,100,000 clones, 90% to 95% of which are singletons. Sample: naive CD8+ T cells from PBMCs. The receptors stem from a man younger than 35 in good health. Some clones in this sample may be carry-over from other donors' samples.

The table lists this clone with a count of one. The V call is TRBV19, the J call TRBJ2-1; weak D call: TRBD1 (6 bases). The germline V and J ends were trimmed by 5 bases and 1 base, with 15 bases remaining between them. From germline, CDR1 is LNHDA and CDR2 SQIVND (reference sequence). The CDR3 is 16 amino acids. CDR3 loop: CASSPQQGWSYNEQFF. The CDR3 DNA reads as TGTGCCAGTAGTCCACAACAGGGTTGGTCCTACAATGAGCAGTTCTTC.

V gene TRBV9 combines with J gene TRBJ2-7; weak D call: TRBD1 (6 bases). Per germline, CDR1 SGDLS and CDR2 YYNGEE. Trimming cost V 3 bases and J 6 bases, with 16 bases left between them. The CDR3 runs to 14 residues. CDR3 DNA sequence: TGTGCCAGCAGCGCGTCGACAGGCTTCGCCGAGCAGTACTTC. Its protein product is CASSASTGFAEQYF.

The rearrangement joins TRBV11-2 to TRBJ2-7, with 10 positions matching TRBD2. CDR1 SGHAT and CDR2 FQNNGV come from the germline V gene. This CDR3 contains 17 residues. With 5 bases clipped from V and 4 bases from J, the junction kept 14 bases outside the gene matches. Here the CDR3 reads CASSPSLLLAGKYEQYF. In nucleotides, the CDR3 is TGTGCCAGCAGCCCAAGCCTCTTACTAGCGGGAAAATACGAGCAGTACTTC.

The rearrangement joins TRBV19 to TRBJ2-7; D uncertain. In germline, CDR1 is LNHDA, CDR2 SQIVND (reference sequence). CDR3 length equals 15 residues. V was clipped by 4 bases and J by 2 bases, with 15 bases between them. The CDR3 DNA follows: TGTGCCAGTAGTAGTTCCAGCAAACGAACCTACGAGCAGTACTTC. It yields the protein CASSSSSKRTYEQYF.